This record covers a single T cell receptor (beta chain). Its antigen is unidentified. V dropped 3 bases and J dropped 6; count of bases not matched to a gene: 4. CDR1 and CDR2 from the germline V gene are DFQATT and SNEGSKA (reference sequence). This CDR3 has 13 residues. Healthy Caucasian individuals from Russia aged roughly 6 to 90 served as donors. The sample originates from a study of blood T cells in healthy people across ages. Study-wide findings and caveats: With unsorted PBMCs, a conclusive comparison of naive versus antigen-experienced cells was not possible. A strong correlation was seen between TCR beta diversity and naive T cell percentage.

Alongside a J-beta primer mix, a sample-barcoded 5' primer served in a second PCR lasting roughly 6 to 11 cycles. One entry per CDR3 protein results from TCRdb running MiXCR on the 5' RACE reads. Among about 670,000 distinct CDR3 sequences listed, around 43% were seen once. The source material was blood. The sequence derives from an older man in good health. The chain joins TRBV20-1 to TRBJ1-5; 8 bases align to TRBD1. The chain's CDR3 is CSASLDRAQPQHF. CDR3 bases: TGCAGTGCTAGCCTGGACAGGGCTCAGCCCCAGCATTTT.